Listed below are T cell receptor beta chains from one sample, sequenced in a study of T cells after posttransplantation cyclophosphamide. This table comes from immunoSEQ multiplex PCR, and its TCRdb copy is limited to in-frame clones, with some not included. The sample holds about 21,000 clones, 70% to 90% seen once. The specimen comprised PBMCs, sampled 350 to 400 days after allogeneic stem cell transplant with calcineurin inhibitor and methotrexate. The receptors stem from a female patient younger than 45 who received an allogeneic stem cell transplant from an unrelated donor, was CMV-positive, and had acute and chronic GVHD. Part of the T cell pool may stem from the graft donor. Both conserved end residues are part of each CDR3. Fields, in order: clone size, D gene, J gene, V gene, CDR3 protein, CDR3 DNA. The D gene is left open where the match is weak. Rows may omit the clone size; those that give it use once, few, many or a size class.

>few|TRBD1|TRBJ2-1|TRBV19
CASNPTGTVATNEQFF
TGTGCCAGTAACCCAACCGGGACAGTTGCTACAAATGAGCAGTTCTTC
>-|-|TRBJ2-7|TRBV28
CASTNWYEQYF
TGTGCCAGCACTAACTGGTACGAGCAGTACTTC
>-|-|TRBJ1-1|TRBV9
CASSISGGASEAFF
TGTGCCAGCAGCATCTCCGGGGGGGCATCTGAAGCTTTCTTT
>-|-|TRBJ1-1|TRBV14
CASSPLPGDTEAFF
TGTGCCAGCAGCCCTCTTCCAGGGGATACTGAAGCTTTCTTT
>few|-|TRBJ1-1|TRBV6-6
CASSYGGGSEAFF
TGTGCCAGCAGTTACGGGGGGGGCTCGGAAGCTTTCTTT
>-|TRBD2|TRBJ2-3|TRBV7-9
CALRGGTDTQYF
TGTGCCCTACGGGGGGGCACAGATACGCAGTATTTT
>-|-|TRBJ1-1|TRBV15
CATRARENTEAFF
TGTGCCACCAGAGCGCGGGAGAACACTGAAGCTTTCTTT
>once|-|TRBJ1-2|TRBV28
CASSLFGGWASNYGYTF
TGTGCCAGCAGTTTATTCGGGGGGTGGGCCTCAAACTATGGCTACACCTTC
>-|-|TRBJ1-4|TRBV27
CASTPVAGANEKLFF
TGTGCCAGCACCCCGGTAGCCGGGGCTAATGAAAAACTGTTTTTT
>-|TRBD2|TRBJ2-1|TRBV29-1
CSVLSGGASNEQFF
TGCAGCGTTCTAAGCGGGGGGGCCTCGAATGAGCAGTTCTTC
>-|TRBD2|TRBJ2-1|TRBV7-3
CASSLSGRVLSEQFF
TGTGCCAGCAGCTTGAGCGGGAGGGTCCTGAGTGAGCAGTTCTTC
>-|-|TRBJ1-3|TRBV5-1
CASSLGDGNTIYF
TGCGCCAGCAGCCTAGGGGATGGAAACACCATATATTTT
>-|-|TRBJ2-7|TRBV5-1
CASSLRADAGTGEQYF
TGCGCCAGCAGCCTGAGAGCGGATGCGGGAACTGGCGAGCAGTACTTC
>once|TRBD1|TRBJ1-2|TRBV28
CASSPTSGQPNYGYTF
TGTGCCAGCAGTCCCACATCGGGACAGCCTAACTATGGCTACACCTTC
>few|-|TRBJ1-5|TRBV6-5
CASSYRYDQPQHF
TGTGCCAGCAGTTACCGCTATGATCAGCCCCAGCATTTT
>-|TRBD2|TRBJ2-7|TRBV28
CASTNRLAQGSYEQYF
TGTGCCAGCACTAATCGACTAGCCCAGGGCTCCTACGAGCAGTACTTC
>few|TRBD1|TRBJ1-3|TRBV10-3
CAIRTGESGNTIYF
TGTGCCATCAGAACAGGGGAATCTGGAAACACCATATATTTT
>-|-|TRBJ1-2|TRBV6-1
CASRTVGPYGYTF
TGTGCCAGCAGAACCGTGGGCCCCTATGGCTACACCTTC
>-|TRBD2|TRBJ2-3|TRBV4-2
CASSTVAGGRATQYF
TGTGCCAGCAGCACAGTAGCGGGGGGACGGGCTACGCAGTATTTT
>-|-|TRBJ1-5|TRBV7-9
CASSLGGGGNQPQHF
TGTGCCAGCAGCTTAGGAGGGGGTGGCAATCAGCCCCAGCATTTT
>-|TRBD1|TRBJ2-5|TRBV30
CAWSGTGLETQYF
TGTGCCTGGAGTGGGACAGGGTTGGAGACCCAGTACTTC
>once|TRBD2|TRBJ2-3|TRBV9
CASSVVASGLPDTQYF
TGTGCCAGCAGCGTAGTGGCTAGCGGGTTACCAGATACGCAGTATTTT
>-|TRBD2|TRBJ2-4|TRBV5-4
CASSSSLAGDKNIQYF
TGTGCCAGCAGCAGTTCACTAGCGGGGGATAAAAACATTCAGTACTTC
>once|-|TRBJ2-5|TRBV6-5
CASSLPGQETQYF
TGTGCCAGCAGTTTACCAGGGCAAGAGACCCAGTACTTC
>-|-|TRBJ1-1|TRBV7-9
CASSLRGSNTEAFF
TGTGCCAGCAGCTTAAGGGGGTCGAACACTGAAGCTTTCTTT
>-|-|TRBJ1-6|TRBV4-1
CASSQIGAQPLHF
TGCGCCAGCAGCCAAATTGGGGCGCAACCCCTCCACTTT
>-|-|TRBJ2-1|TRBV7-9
CASSPEGSIGQFF
TGTGCCAGCAGCCCCGAGGGCTCGATTGGGCAGTTCTTC
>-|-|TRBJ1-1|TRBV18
CASGPDRPYEAFF
TGTGCCAGCGGGCCCGACCGTCCTTATGAAGCTTTCTTT
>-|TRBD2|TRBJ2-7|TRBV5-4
CASSSRGASGSYEQYF
TGTGCCAGCAGCTCTAGGGGAGCTAGCGGCTCCTACGAGCAGTACTTC
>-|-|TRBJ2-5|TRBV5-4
CASSFFVGAGETQYF
TGTGCCAGCAGCTTCTTCGTAGGAGCGGGAGAGACCCAGTACTTC
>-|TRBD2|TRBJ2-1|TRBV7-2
CASSANPPLREGNEQFF
TGTGCCAGCAGCGCCAACCCCCCTTTGCGGGAGGGAAATGAGCAGTTCTTC
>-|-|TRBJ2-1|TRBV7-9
CASRVAAGNEQFF
TGTGCCAGCAGGGTTGCCGCGGGCAATGAGCAGTTCTTC
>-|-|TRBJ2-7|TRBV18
CASSPEAGGYEQYF
TGTGCCAGCTCACCAGAGGCAGGGGGGTACGAGCAGTACTTC
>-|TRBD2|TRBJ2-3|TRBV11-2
CASSTGLATQYF
TGTGCCAGCAGCACGGGACTAGCTACGCAGTATTTT
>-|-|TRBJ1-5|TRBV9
CASSSGSMTDNYGNQPQHF
TGTGCCAGCAGCTCAGGTTCGATGACAGACAACTACGGCAATCAGCCCCAGCATTTT
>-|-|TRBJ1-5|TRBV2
CASSGQVSNQPQHF
TGTGCCAGCAGTGGACAGGTCAGCAATCAGCCCCAGCATTTT
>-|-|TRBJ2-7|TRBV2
CASSALGPGVRYEQYF
TGTGCCAGCAGTGCCCTCGGGCCCGGGGTCCGATACGAGCAGTACTTC
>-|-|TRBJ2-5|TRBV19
CASRIAGSQETQYF
TGTGCCAGTAGAATTGCGGGTTCGCAAGAGACCCAGTACTTC